Listed below are T cell receptor beta chains from one sample, sequenced in a study of blood T cell repertoires in COVID-19. Profiled with immunoSEQ multiplex PCR; TCRdb holds only in-frame clones, not every one. Here the sample spans some 100,000 clones, roughly 88% being singletons. The sample taken for sequencing was peripheral blood. The receptors were gathered from a woman aged 55-75 years with acute or convalescent COVID-19. Each CDR3 is given with its conserved first and last residue. The order of the fields is clone size, D gene, V gene, J gene, CDR3 protein, CDR3 DNA. D genes are given only for firm matches. Rows may omit the clone size; those that give it use once, few, many or a size class.

-	-	TRBV5-1	TRBJ2-6	CASSLMGLQGGSGANVLTF	TGCGCCAGCAGCTTGATGGGGCTACAAGGGGGATCTGGGGCCAACGTCCTGACTTTC
-	-	TRBV7-3	TRBJ1-3	CASSLESAGLGNTIYF	TGTGCCAGCAGCTTAGAATCGGCAGGTCTCGGAAACACCATATATTTT
-	-	TRBV5-1	TRBJ2-2	CASSFFGGSAGELFF	TGCGCCAGCAGCTTCTTTGGAGGGTCGGCCGGGGAGCTGTTTTTT
-	-	TRBV6-5	TRBJ1-5	CASRARGSPQPQHF	TGTGCCAGCAGGGCCAGGGGAAGCCCTCAGCCCCAGCATTTT
-	-	TRBV6-6	TRBJ2-1	CASSYGRDAWDNEQFF	TGTGCCAGCAGTTACGGGCGGGATGCCTGGGACAATGAGCAGTTCTTC
-	-	TRBV21-1	TRBJ1-5	CASSNARDCLLPQHF	TGTGCCAGCAGCAACGCGCGGGACTGCCTTTTGCCCCAGCATTTT
-	-	TRBV11-2	TRBJ1-4	CASSSGEAEKLFF	TGTGCCAGCAGCTCGGGGGAAGCTGAAAAACTGTTTTTT
-	-	TRBV10-3	TRBJ2-7	CAISEPRSSYEQYF	TGTGCCATCAGTGAGCCGAGGAGCTCCTACGAGCAGTACTTC
few	-	TRBV9	TRBJ2-3	CASSVSRFTDTQYF	TGTGCCAGCAGCGTTTCCAGATTCACAGATACGCAGTATTTT
-	TRBD1	TRBV18	TRBJ1-1	CASSEAGGRTEAFF	TGTGCCAGCTCAGAAGCAGGGGGCAGAACTGAAGCTTTCTTT
-	-	TRBV28	TRBJ1-5	CASSLLQQGKQPQHF	TGTGCCAGCAGTTTATTACAACAGGGAAAACAGCCCCAGCATTTT
once	TRBD1	TRBV6-6	TRBJ1-1	CASSPGTGRTEAFF	TGTGCCAGCAGTCCGGGGACAGGGCGGACTGAAGCTTTCTTT
-	TRBD2	TRBV5-1	TRBJ2-2	CASSSAGVDTGELFF	TGCGCCAGTTCTTCGGCGGGGGTAGACACCGGGGAGCTGTTTTTT
-	TRBD1	TRBV6-4	TRBJ2-2	CASRRTGDTGELFF	TGTGCCAGCAGGAGGACAGGGGACACCGGGGAGCTGTTTTTT
-	-	TRBV30	TRBJ2-5	CAWSAGAVGAQYF	TGTGCCTGGAGTGCGGGAGCCGTGGGGGCCCAGTACTTC
-	TRBD1	TRBV10-2	TRBJ2-1	CASRHRGSYNEQFF	TGCGCCAGCAGGCACAGGGGGTCCTACAATGAGCAGTTCTTC
-	TRBD1	TRBV19	TRBJ2-3	CASRAIDRASGDTQYF	TGTGCCAGCCGAGCTATAGACAGGGCCTCTGGAGATACGCAGTATTTT
-	-	TRBV18	TRBJ1-1	CASSPPGGGVGTEAFF	TGTGCCAGCTCACCGCCCGGCGGGGGGGTCGGCACTGAAGCTTTCTTT
-	-	TRBV27	TRBJ2-1	CASRFGENEQFF	TGTGCCAGCAGGTTTGGGGAGAATGAGCAGTTCTTC
-	TRBD2	TRBV3-1/TRBV3-2	TRBJ2-2	CASSAGTINTGELFF	TGTGCCAGCAGCGCCGGGACTATAAACACCGGGGAGCTGTTTTTT
-	-	TRBV28	TRBJ1-3	CASSLQGTGGNTIYF	TGTGCCAGCAGTTTACAGGGCACGGGTGGAAACACCATATATTTT
once	TRBD2	TRBV4-1	TRBJ2-1	CASSQVRLALSSYNEQFF	TGCGCCAGCAGCCAAGTACGACTAGCACTGAGCTCCTACAATGAGCAGTTCTTC
once	TRBD1	TRBV5-1	TRBJ2-3	CASTRQGPTDTQYF	TGCGCCAGCACCCGACAGGGGCCCACAGATACGCAGTATTTT
-	TRBD1	TRBV19	TRBJ1-5	CASSPTGARNQPQHF	TGTGCCAGTAGCCCGACAGGGGCTCGCAATCAGCCCCAGCATTTT
-	-	TRBV30	TRBJ1-1	CAWDRMNTEAFF	TGTGCCTGGGACAGGATGAACACTGAAGCTTTCTTT
-	-	TRBV19	TRBJ2-5	CASSITGQETQYF	TGTGCCAGTAGTATAACAGGGCAAGAGACCCAGTACTTC
once	-	TRBV7-9	TRBJ2-3	CASSLGGSLADTQYF	TGTGCCAGCAGCTTAGGAGGCTCGTTGGCAGATACGCAGTATTTT
-	-	TRBV2	TRBJ1-4	CASSPDGGGEKLFF	TGTGCCAGCAGTCCCGATGGCGGAGGGGAAAAACTGTTTTTT
-	-	TRBV6-5	TRBJ2-5	CATQDSGETQYF	TGTGCCACCCAAGACAGTGGGGAGACCCAGTACTTC
-	-	TRBV10-3	TRBJ1-5	CALLQPQHF	TGTGCCCTTTTACAGCCCCAGCATTTT
-	-	TRBV10-3	TRBJ2-1	CATTRQERERKFF	TGTGCCACCACCCGGCAGGAGAGGGAGAGGAAGTTCTTC
once	-	TRBV5-5	TRBJ1-1	CASSGGRNTEAFF	TGTGCCAGCAGCGGGGGCAGGAACACTGAAGCTTTCTTT
-	-	TRBV18	TRBJ1-5	CASSPAAVNQPQHF	TGTGCCAGCTCACCCGCGGCCGTCAATCAGCCCCAGCATTTT
-	-	TRBV5-1	TRBJ2-7	CASSSGLTAYEQYF	TGCGCCAGCAGCTCCGGACTCACCGCTTACGAGCAGTACTTC
-	-	TRBV9	TRBJ1-1	CASSVGGMNTEAFF	TGTGCCAGCAGCGTTGGGGGGATGAACACTGAAGCTTTCTTT
-	-	TRBV20-1	TRBJ2-5	CSARTPGTQYF	TGCAGTGCAAGGACTCCAGGGACCCAGTACTTC
-	TRBD2	TRBV3-1/TRBV3-2	TRBJ2-7	CASSLGLAGNYEQYF	TGTGCCAGCAGCCTGGGACTAGCGGGTAACTACGAGCAGTACTTC
-	TRBD1	TRBV30	TRBJ2-5	CAWRGGRYETQYF	TGTGCCTGGAGAGGGGGCAGATATGAGACCCAGTACTTC
-	TRBD2	TRBV30	TRBJ2-7	CAWLSGGGMGEQYF	TGTGCCTGGCTCAGCGGGGGCGGAATGGGGGAGCAGTACTTC
-	TRBD2	TRBV13	TRBJ2-3	CASSTRLAGVVGQTTSTDTQYF	TGTGCCAGCAGCACTAGACTAGCGGGAGTGGTCGGCCAGACAACTAGCACAGATACGCAGTATTTT
-	-	TRBV28	TRBJ2-7	CASSLGGSSYEQYF	TGTGCCAGCAGTTTAGGAGGGAGCTCCTACGAGCAGTACTTC
-	-	TRBV10-1	TRBJ2-7	CASSDGWREQYF	TGCGCCAGCAGTGACGGCTGGCGGGAGCAGTACTTC
-	-	TRBV19	TRBJ1-5	CASSPGGSNQPQHF	TGTGCCAGTAGCCCGGGGGGTAGCAATCAGCCCCAGCATTTT
-	TRBD1	TRBV24-1	TRBJ2-1	CATSLGARGSSYNEQFF	TGTGCCACCAGCCTTGGAGCCAGGGGGAGCTCCTACAATGAGCAGTTCTTC
-	-	TRBV15	TRBJ1-1	CATSRDGKIYRDGQAFF	TGTGCCACCAGCAGAGATGGTAAGATTTACAGGGACGGCCAAGCTTTCTTT
-	TRBD1	TRBV6-6	TRBJ1-3	CASSTGTGTRNTIYF	TGTGCCAGCAGTACCGGGACAGGGACTAGAAACACCATATATTTT
-	TRBD1	TRBV19	TRBJ2-2	CASSRFIDRVNGELFF	TGTGCCAGTAGTAGGTTTATTGACAGGGTCAACGGGGAGCTGTTTTTT
-	TRBD1	TRBV28	TRBJ2-7	CASSSPGTGGLYEQYF	TGTGCCAGCAGTTCGCCCGGGACAGGAGGATTGTACGAGCAGTACTTC
-	TRBD2	TRBV7-9	TRBJ2-1	CASTGLAGDEQFF	TGTGCCAGCACCGGACTAGCGGGTGATGAGCAGTTCTTC
-	-	TRBV21-1	TRBJ1-1	CASSPRPEWDTEAFF	TGTGCCAGCAGCCCTCGACCGGAGTGGGACACTGAAGCTTTCTTT
few	-	TRBV27	TRBJ2-3	CASSLRGQSTDTQYF	TGTGCCAGCAGTTTAAGGGGCCAGTCCACAGATACGCAGTATTTT
-	TRBD1	TRBV2	TRBJ2-7	CASSALGTAYEQYF	TGTGCCAGCAGTGCCCTGGGGACAGCCTACGAGCAGTACTTC
-	-	TRBV5-1	TRBJ2-7	CASSLTGDSYEQYF	TGCGCCAGCAGCCTGACGGGAGACTCCTACGAGCAGTACTTC
-	-	TRBV7-9	TRBJ1-1	CASSLGPGEAFF	TGTGCCAGCAGCTTAGGGCCAGGTGAAGCTTTCTTT